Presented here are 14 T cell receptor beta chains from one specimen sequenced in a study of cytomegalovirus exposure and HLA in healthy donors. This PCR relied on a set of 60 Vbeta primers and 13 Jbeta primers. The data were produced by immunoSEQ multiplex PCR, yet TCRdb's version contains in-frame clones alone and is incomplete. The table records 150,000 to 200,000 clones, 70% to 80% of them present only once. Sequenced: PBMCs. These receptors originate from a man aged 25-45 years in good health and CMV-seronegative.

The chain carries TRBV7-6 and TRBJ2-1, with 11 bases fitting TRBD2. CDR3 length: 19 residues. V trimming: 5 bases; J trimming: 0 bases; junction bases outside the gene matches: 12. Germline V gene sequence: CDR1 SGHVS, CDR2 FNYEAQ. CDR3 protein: CASSGPGLAVTSSYNEQFF. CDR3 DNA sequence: TGTGCCAGCAGCGGACCGGGACTAGCGGTGACTAGCTCCTACAATGAGCAGTTCTTC. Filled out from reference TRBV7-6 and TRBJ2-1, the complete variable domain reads GAGVSQSPRYKVTKRGQDVALRCDPISGHVSLYWYRQALGQGPEFLTYFNYEAQQDKSGLPNDRFSAERPEGSISTLTIQRTEQRDSAMYRCASSGPGLAVTSSYNEQFFGPGTRLTVL.

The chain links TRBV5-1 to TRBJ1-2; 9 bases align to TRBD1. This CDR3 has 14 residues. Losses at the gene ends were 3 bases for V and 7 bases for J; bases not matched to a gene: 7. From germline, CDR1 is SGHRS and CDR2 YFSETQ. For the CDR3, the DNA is TGCGCCAGCAGCTCAACAGGGGGCCGGGGTGGCTACACCTTC. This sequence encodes CASSSTGGRGGYTF.

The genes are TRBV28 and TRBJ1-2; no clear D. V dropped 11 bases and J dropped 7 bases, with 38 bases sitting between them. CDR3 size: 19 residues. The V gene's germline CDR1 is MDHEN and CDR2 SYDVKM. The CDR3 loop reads CAGSTPLPIGDVGTGGYTF. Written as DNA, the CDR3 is TGTGCCGGCTCGACCCCCCTGCCCATCGGGGATGTGGGAACTGGTGGCTACACCTTC.

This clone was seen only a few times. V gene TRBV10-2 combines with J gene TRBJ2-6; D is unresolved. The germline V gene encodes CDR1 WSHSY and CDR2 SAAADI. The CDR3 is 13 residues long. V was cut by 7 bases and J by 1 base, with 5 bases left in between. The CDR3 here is CASTDSGANVLTF. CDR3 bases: TGCGCCAGCACAGATTCTGGGGCCAACGTCCTGACTTTC.

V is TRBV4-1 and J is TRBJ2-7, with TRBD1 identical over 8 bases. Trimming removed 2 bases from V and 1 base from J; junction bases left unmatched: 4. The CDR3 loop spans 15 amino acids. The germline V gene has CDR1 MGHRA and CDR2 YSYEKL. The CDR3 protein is CASSQKTGESYEQYF. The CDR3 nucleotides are TGCGCCAGCAGCCAAAAGACAGGGGAATCCTACGAGCAGTACTTC.

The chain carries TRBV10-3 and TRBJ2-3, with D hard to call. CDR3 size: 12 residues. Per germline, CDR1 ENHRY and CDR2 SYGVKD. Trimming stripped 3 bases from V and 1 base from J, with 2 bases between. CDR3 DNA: TGTGCCATCAGTGACGGCACAGATACGCAGTATTTT. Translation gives CAISDGTDTQYF.

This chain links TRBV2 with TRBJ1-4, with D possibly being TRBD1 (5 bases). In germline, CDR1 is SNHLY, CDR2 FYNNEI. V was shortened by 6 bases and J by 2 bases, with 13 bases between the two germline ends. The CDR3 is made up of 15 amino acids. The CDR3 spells CASRAPAGTNEKLFF. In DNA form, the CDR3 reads TGTGCCAGCAGAGCCCCGGCAGGGACTAATGAAAAACTGTTTTTT.

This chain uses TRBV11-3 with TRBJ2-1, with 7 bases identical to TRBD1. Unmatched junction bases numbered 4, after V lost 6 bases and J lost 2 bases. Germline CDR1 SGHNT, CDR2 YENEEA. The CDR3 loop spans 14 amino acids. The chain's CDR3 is CASSRDSPYNEQFF. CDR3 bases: TGTGCCAGCAGTCGGGACAGCCCCTACAATGAGCAGTTCTTC.

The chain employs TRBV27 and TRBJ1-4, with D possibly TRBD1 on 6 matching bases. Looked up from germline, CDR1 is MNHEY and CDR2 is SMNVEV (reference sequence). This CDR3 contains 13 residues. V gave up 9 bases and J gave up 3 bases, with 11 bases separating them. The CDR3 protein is CASRQVSNEKLFF. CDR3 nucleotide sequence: TGTGCCAGTCGACAGGTTTCTAATGAAAAACTGTTTTTT.

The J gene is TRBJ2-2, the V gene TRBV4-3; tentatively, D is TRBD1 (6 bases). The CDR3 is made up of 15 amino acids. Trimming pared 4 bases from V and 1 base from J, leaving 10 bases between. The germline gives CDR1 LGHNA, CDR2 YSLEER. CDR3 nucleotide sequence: TGCGCCAGCAGCCGAATGACAGGGAACACCGGGGAGCTGTTTTTT. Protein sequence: CASSRMTGNTGELFF.

CDR3 sequence (DNA): TGTGCCAGCAGCCCCGACCTCACAGTCCCCCTCCACTTT. It specifies CASSPDLTVPLHF. The genes are TRBV7-8 and TRBJ1-6, with D uncertain. V lost 5 bases, J lost 13 bases, and 15 bases lay in between. The CDR3 extends over 13 amino acids. CDR1 and CDR2 from the germline V gene are SGHVS and FQNEAQ.

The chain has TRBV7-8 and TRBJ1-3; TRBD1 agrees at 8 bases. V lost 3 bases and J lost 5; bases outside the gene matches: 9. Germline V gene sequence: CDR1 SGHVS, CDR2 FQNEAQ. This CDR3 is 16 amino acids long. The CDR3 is CASSFDYDRGRNTIYF. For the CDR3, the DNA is TGTGCCAGCAGCTTCGACTACGACAGGGGCCGAAACACCATATATTTT.

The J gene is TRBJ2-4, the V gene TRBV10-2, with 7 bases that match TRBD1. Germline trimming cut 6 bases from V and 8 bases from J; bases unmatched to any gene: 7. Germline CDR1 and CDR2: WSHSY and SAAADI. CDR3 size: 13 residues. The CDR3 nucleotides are TGCGCCAGCAGAAGACAGGGAGACGACATTCAGTACTTC. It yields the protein CASRRQGDDIQYF.

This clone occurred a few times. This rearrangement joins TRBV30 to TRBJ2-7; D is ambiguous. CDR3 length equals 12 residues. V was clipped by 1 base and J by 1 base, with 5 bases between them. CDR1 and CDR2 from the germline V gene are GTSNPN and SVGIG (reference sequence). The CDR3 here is CAWSASSYEQYF. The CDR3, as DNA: TGTGCCTGGAGTGCTAGTTCCTACGAGCAGTACTTC. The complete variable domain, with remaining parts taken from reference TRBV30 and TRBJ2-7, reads SQTIHQWPATLVQPVGSPLSLECTVEGTSNPNLYWYRQAAGRGLQLLFYSVGIGQISSEVPQNLSASRPQDRQFILSSKKLLLSDSGFYLCAWSASSYEQYFGPGTRLTVT.